This T cell receptor beta chain was obtained from a study of CD8 T cells in ankylosing spondylitis. Study-wide results and limits: Ankylosing spondylitis blood seemed to carry a telltale TCR beta motif made of fewer than 10 highly homologous variants.

The CDR3 is 13 residues long. The germline V and J ends were trimmed by 4 bases and 6 bases, with 16 bases remaining between them. CDR1 and CDR2 from the germline V gene are DFQATT and SNEGSKA (reference sequence). This clonotype has a handful of counts. Its specificity is unknown. TCRdb used MiXCR to reprocess the 5' RACE reads, holding one entry per CDR3 protein. The sample shows some 840,000 distinct CDR3 sequences, 12% of them seen only once. This TCR was recovered from a male donor with ankylosing spondylitis. V usage is TRBV20-1 and J usage is TRBJ2-7; no clear D. The source material was blood, either unsorted or a sorted T cell fraction (not recorded which). For the CDR3, the DNA is TGCAGTGCTACGGGCCCCCGAGTGCGCGAGCAGTACTTC. It is translated as CSATGPRVREQYF.